This T cell receptor beta chain originates from a study of T cells in Graves' hyperthyroidism and ophthalmopathy. Per the germline V gene, CDR1 is MNHNY and CDR2 is SVGAGI (reference sequence). V lost 7 bases to trimming and J lost 5 bases, with 14 bases between them. CDR3 length equals 13 residues. This clonotype was counted ten times or more. What was amplified from RNA transcripts were TCR beta CDR3 regions. The HTBI set primed first-round TCR CDR3 RT-PCR. TCRdb re-analysed the multiplex PCR reads in MiXCR, keeping a single row per CDR3 protein. Here the sample spans 550,000 to 700,000 distinct CDR3 sequences, over 12% being singletons.

The chain uses TRBV6-6 and TRBJ1-1, with a weak D call TRBD1 (5 bases). This TCR was sampled from a woman in her forties with Graves' ophthalmopathy. Specimen: blood. CDR3 amino acids: CASTSGGGTEAFF. The CDR3 coding sequence is TGTGCCAGCACCTCGGGGGGGGGGACTGAAGCTTTCTTT.